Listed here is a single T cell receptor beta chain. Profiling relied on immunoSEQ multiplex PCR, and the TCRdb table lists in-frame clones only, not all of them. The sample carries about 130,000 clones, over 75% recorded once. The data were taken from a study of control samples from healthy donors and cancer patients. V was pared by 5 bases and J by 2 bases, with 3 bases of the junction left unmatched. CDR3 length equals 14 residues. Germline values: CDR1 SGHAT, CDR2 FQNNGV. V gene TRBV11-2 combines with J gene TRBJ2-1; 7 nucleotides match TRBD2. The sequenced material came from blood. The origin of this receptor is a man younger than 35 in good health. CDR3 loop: CASSLGLAYNEQFF. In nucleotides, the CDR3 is TGTGCCAGCAGCCTAGGACTAGCCTACAATGAGCAGTTCTTC.